Included here is one TCR beta chain sequence, with context. A much larger clone sits a single nucleotide away, making a read error possible. This entry comes from a study of neurological immune-mediated disorders. The CDR3 has 11 residues. Trimming cost V 4 bases and J 7 bases, with 9 bases left between them. Looked up from germline, CDR1 is SGHRS and CDR2 is YFSETQ. The cDNA was synthesized by 5'RACE incorporating 10-nucleotide random UMIs. Every sequencing run generated over 180 million TCR-beta sequences from 15-18 subjects. TCRdb re-analysed the 5' RACE reads in MiXCR, keeping a single row per CDR3 protein. The table records some 71,000 distinct CDR3 sequences, roughly a tenth of them present only once. The time point denotes: longitudinal time-point 1 (baseline). The study drew its healthy controls from blood bank volunteers in Maryland, USA.

The sequence was collected from a young man in good health. The rearrangement links TRBV5-1 to TRBJ2-7; D remains ambiguous. The sequenced sample was PBMCs. CDR3 bases: TGCGCCAGCAGCGCTGTACAGGAGCAGTACTTC. It translates to CASSAVQEQYF.